The 21 T cell receptor beta chains below come from one sample, sequenced in a study of blood T cells in healthy people across ages. A second roughly 6 to 12 cycle PCR used barcoded and J-beta primers. MiXCR, applied by TCRdb to the 5' RACE reads, yields one record per CDR3 protein. The sample includes over a million distinct CDR3 sequences, roughly 40% of them seen just once. The sequenced sample was blood. These receptors were collected from a young woman in good health.

V and J are TRBV12-3 or TRBV12-4 and TRBJ2-3; no clear D. The CDR3 contains 13 residues. The V end was cut by 5 bases, the J end by 2 bases, with 8 bases between. The CDR3 spells CASSTAHTDTQYF. In DNA, the CDR3 is TGTGCCAGCAGTACAGCCCACACAGATACGCAGTATTTT.

The chain is built from TRBV24-1 and TRBJ2-5; 11 bases are shared with TRBD2. Gene TRBJ2-1 matches the end of the DNA better, so the J call may be wrong. This CDR3 region has 18 residues. Germline V CDR1 and CDR2: KGHDR, SFDVKD. The CDR3 loop is CATSDLPGLAETQETQFF. Written as DNA, the CDR3 is TGTGCCACCAGTGATTTGCCGGGACTAGCGGAGACACAAGAGACCCAGTTCTTC.

This clonotype came up many times. V usage is TRBV12-3 or TRBV12-4 and J usage is TRBJ2-1, with D uncertain. This CDR3 has 11 amino acids. V was clipped by 8 bases and J by 10 bases, with 12 bases between them. The CDR3 nucleotides read TGTGCCAGCTCTTGGGGTGGGGAGCAGTTCTTC. Amino acid sequence: CASSWGGEQFF.

A remark on this clonotype: The junction differs from germline at one of its ends, possibly a read error. This sequence joins TRBV12-3 or TRBV12-4 and TRBJ2-5, with 11 bases matching TRBD2. This CDR3 contains 15 residues. The chain's CDR3 is CASSFSGGAQVTQYF. CDR3 bases: TGTGCCAGCAGTTTTAGCGGGGGGGCACAAGTGACCCAGTACTTC.

V gene TRBV6-2 or TRBV6-3 combines with J gene TRBJ2-5; D is perhaps TRBD1 (5 bases). The J call may be wrong; the DNA end is better matched by TRBJ2-7. Germline V gene lookup returns CDR1 MNHEY and CDR2 SVGEGT. CDR3 length: 14 residues. DNA of the CDR3: TGTGCCAGCAGTTACCTTGCAGGGTACTACGAGCAGTACTTC. This translates into CASSYLAGYYEQYF.

The CDR3, as DNA: TGTGCTAGTGGCCGAGCCGGGAGTTCGTACAATGAGCAGTTCTTC. Translation gives CASGRAGSSYNEQFF. The gene calls are TRBV7-2 and TRBJ2-1; the D gene is possibly TRBD2 (6 bases). CDR3 length equals 15 residues. Looked up from germline, CDR1 is SGHTA and CDR2 is FQGNSA.

V usage is TRBV7-2 and J usage is TRBJ2-1; unclear D gene. The CDR3 is made up of 15 amino acids. CDR1 and CDR2 (germline): SGHTA, FQGNSA. Trimming removed 5 bases at V and 0 bases at J, with 11 bases between. The CDR3 DNA sequence: TGTGCCAGCAGCCCTCGGGTGCCCTCCTACAATGAGCAGTTCTTC. This gives the protein CASSPRVPSYNEQFF.

The chain links TRBV6-5 to TRBJ2-7; the D gene is possibly TRBD2 (6 bases). The CDR3 is made up of 14 amino acids. Looked up from germline, CDR1 is MNHEY and CDR2 is SVGAGI. Trimming left V 3 bases short and J 3 bases short, with 12 bases between. DNA of the CDR3: TGTGCCAGCAGTTATTTCGGGGGTTACTACGAGCAGTACTTC. This gives the protein CASSYFGGYYEQYF.

The V call is TRBV20-1, the J call TRBJ2-3; 7 bases align to TRBD2. This CDR3 comprises 14 residues. After removal of 4 bases from V and 0 bases from J, the junction contained 4 bases not matched to a gene. Germline assignment: CDR1 DFQATT and CDR2 SNEGSKA (reference sequence). The CDR3 coding sequence is TGCAGTGCTATCGAACTAGCGAGCACAGATACGCAGTATTTT. It translates to CSAIELASTDTQYF.

The chain recombines TRBV27 with TRBJ1-5, with a possible D match to TRBD1 (5 bases). The CDR3 is 15 amino acids. V lost 2 bases to trimming and J lost 3 bases, with 11 bases between them. In germline, CDR1 is MNHEY, CDR2 SMNVEV (reference sequence). CDR3 region: CASSLVGATNQPQHF. In nucleotides, the CDR3 is TGTGCCAGCAGTTTAGTAGGGGCCACCAATCAGCCCCAGCATTTT.

This chain connects TRBV7-9 to TRBJ2-7; the D gene is possibly TRBD2 (5 bases). The DNA end lines up better with TRBJ2-5; the J call may be wrong. This CDR3 comprises 15 residues. CDR1 and CDR2 (germline): SEHNR, FQNEAQ (reference sequence). The CDR3: CASSYDRVGGETQYF. DNA for the CDR3: TGTGCCAGCAGCTACGACCGGGTCGGAGGAGAGACCCAGTACTTC.

This clonotype was counted a few times. The chain combines TRBV27 with TRBJ2-7, with D uncertain. The germline CDR1 and CDR2 sequences are MNHEY and SMNVEV (reference sequence). This CDR3 region has 13 residues. The V end was cut by 7 bases, the J end by 3 bases, with 13 bases between. CDR3 nucleotide sequence: TGTGCCAGCACTAGAAACGCGTTCTACGAGCAGTACTTC. Its protein is CASTRNAFYEQYF.

The chain links TRBV15 to TRBJ2-1; D is undetermined. This CDR3 contains 15 residues. CDR1 LNHNV and CDR2 YYDKDF come from the germline V gene (reference sequence). The V gene lost 1 base and the J gene lost 6 bases, with 13 bases spanning the gap. The CDR3 protein is CATSRVGFMSNEQFF. CDR3 in DNA: TGTGCCACCAGCAGAGTAGGTTTTATGAGCAATGAGCAGTTCTTC.

V usage is TRBV10-3 and J usage is TRBJ2-3; 10 positions match TRBD1. The CDR3 length is 15 residues. V dropped 7 bases and J dropped 4; count of bases not matched to a gene: 8. Germline-derived CDR1 and CDR2 are ENHRY and SYGVKD. The chain's CDR3 is CAINRDRGGSDTQYF. CDR3 sequence (DNA): TGTGCCATCAATCGGGACAGGGGAGGGTCAGATACGCAGTATTTT.

This chain joins TRBV11-2 and TRBJ2-7, with D tentatively TRBD2 (6 bases). Germline V gives CDR1 SGHAT, CDR2 FQNNGV. V was pared by 5 bases and J by 4 bases, with 15 bases between. There are 14 residues in the CDR3. DNA of the CDR3: TGTGCCAGCAGCACGACTAGGGGCGGATACGAGCAGTACTTC. The encoded protein is CASSTTRGGYEQYF.

The table lists this clonotype with a few counts. The chain couples TRBV7-9 to TRBJ1-2; D gene unclear. There are 16 residues in the CDR3. V was pared by 4 bases and J by 3 bases, with 18 bases between. CDR1 is SEHNR, CDR2 FQNEAQ, per germline (reference sequence). Here the CDR3 reads CASSSSLGGRDYGYTF. The CDR3 DNA is TGTGCCAGCAGCTCATCCCTGGGAGGGAGGGACTATGGCTACACCTTC.

The V and J genes are TRBV7-3 and TRBJ2-1; TRBD2 matches at 7 bases. Per germline, CDR1 SGHTA and CDR2 FQGTGA. The trim removed 2 bases at V and 4 bases at J, leaving 5 bases unmatched. The CDR3 sequence is 15 residues long. CDR3 in DNA: TGTGCCAGCAGCTTACGGGGGGAAGGTTACAATGAGCAGTTCTTC. Its translation: CASSLRGEGYNEQFF.

This chain connects TRBV7-9 to TRBJ1-6; D is unclear. Trimming pared 5 bases from V and 4 bases from J, leaving 15 bases between. The CDR3 is made up of 16 amino acids. From germline, CDR1 is SEHNR and CDR2 FQNEAQ (reference sequence). The CDR3 region is CASSLSRTEYNSPLHF. CDR3 bases: TGTGCCAGCAGCCTAAGTCGGACCGAGTATAATTCACCCCTCCACTTT.

The gene calls are TRBV21-1 and TRBJ1-2; the D call TRBD1 from the table was never checked on the DNA. TRBV21-1 is a documented pseudogene. This CDR3 spans 19 amino acids. The CDR3 spells CASSKVRAQGTNSNYGYTF. In nucleotides, the CDR3 is TGTGCCAGCAGCAAAGTACGGGCACAGGGGACTAATTCTAACTATGGCTACACCTTC.

The V call is TRBV3-1, the J call TRBJ2-1, with D hard to call. Germline V gene data show CDR1 as LGHDT and CDR2 as YNNKEL (reference sequence). V lost 0 bases and J 10 bases, leaving 7 bases between the germline ends. The CDR3 is 12 residues long. The CDR3 DNA sequence: TGTGCCAGCAGCCAAGAACACTACGAGCAGTTCTTC. It specifies CASSQEHYEQFF.

This chain connects TRBV9 to TRBJ2-3; the match to TRBD2 covers 7 bases. J gave up 6 bases and V 3 bases, and 16 bases lay outside the gene matches. The CDR3 covers 17 residues. CDR1 SGDLS and CDR2 YYNGEE come from the germline V gene. CDR3 residues: CASSAEGTTSLRDTQYF. DNA for the CDR3: TGTGCCAGCAGCGCGGAGGGGACTACCAGTCTGAGGGATACGCAGTATTTT.